The T cell receptor (beta chain) described here comes from a study of post-analysis software for immune sequencing data. About the study: Disease trajectories encompassed relapsing-remitting, secondary progressive and progressive-relapsing multiple sclerosis. Findings and caveats of the study: Comparison with controls showed significantly lower normalized Chao1 diversity in multiple sclerosis patients.

As concerns this clonotype: Its antigen is not known.

cDNA libraries for TCR beta contained unique molecular identifiers. It was from approximately 0.91 to 9.4 million T cells that 450,000 to 550,000 cDNA molecules came. TCRdb re-derived calls from the PCR reads in MiXCR, one entry per CDR3 protein. This table has 800,000 to 950,000 distinct CDR3 sequences, 53% appearing once. The source is a girl aged 5 to 17 with multiple sclerosis. The material sequenced was blood.

The CDR3 nucleotides read TGTGCCAGCAGCGTAGGCCCGACAGGGGGTATCTATGGCTACACCTTC. Amino acids: CASSVGPTGGIYGYTF. This chain uses TRBV9 with TRBJ1-2, with TRBD1 matching 9 bases. V lost 0 bases to trimming and J lost 4 bases; unmatched junction nucleotides: 7. The CDR3 totals 16 residues. Germline CDR1 and CDR2: SGDLS and YYNGEE.